This T cell receptor beta chain was recovered during a study of cytomegalovirus exposure and HLA in healthy donors. The PCR made use of 60 Vbeta and 13 Jbeta primers. The table came from immunoSEQ multiplex PCR; TCRdb's copy has only in-frame clones and leaves some out. In the table there are some 270,000 clones, 80% of which are singletons. Study-level results: Using the classifier, cytomegalovirus status was reportedly diagnosed with high specificity and sensitivity. Segments of the TCR beta V type were, in most cases, productive about 90% or about 30% of the time in an earlier analysis. Across donors, sequencing depth was assumed by presence/absence analyses to be roughly uniform.

The length of the CDR3 is 16 residues. Looked up from germline, CDR1 is MNHEY and CDR2 is SMNVEV (reference sequence). With V trimmed by 6 bases and J by 1 base, 11 bases remained unmatched. Worth noting for this clone: The antigen is unknown.

The chain links TRBV27 to TRBJ2-7; 8 bases map to TRBD1. The sample consisted of PBMCs. The receptor comes from a girl aged 2 to 9 in good health and CMV-seronegative. CDR3 nucleotide sequence: TGTGCCAGCAGAAGGGACAGGCATAATCAATCCTACGAGCAGTACTTC. Encoded protein: CASRRDRHNQSYEQYF.